This T cell receptor delta chain stems from a study of gamma-delta T cells after stem cell transplantation. From germline, CDR1 is GEAIGNYY and CDR2 EKD. CDR3 length: 21 residues. TCRdb called clones anew from the RT-PCR reads with CATT. The sample carries 1,500 to 2,000 delta-chain clones, about 45% recorded once. This clone was found a few times. Germline and junction disagree at one end, which may indicate a read error. This specimen includes other DNA sequences encoding the same CDR3. Sample: gamma-delta T cells. The TCR originated in a human donor. It is not recorded whose cells these are; they may come from a transplant donor. V gene TRDV2 combines with J gene TRDJ1; D is possibly TRDD3 (5 bases). CDR3 region: CACDTVKAPVGGYRDTAKLIF. The CDR3 nucleotides are TGTGCCTGTGACACCGTTAAGGCCCCTGTCGGGGGCTACAGAGACACCGCTAAACTCATCTTT.